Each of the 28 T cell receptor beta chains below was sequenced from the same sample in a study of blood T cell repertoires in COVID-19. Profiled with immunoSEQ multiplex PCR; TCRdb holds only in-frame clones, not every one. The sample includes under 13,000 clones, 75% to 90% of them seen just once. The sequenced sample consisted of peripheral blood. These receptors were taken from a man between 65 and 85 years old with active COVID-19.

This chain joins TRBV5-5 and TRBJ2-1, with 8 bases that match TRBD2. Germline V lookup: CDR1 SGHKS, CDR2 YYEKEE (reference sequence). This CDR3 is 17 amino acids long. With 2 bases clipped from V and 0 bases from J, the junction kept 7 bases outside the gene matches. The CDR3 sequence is CASSFFGGASSYNEQFF. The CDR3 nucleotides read TGTGCCAGCAGCTTTTTCGGGGGGGCGAGCTCCTACAATGAGCAGTTCTTC.

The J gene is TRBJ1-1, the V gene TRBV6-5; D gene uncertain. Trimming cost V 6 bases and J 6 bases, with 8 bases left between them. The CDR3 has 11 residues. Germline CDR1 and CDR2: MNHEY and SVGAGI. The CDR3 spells CASRGSAEAFF. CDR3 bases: TGTGCCAGCAGGGGGAGCGCTGAAGCTTTCTTT.

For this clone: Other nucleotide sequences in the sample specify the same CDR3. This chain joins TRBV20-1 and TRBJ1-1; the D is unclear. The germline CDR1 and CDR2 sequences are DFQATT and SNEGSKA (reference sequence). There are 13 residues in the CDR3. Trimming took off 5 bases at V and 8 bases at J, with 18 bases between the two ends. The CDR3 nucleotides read TGCAGTGCTCGTGGAGGTCTTGGAGCCGAAGCTTTCTTT. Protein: CSARGGLGAEAFF.

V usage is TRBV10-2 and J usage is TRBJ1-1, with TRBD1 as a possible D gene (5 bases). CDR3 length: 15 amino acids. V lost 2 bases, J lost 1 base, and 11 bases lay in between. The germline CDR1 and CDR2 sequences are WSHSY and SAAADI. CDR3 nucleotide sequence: TGCGCCAGCAGTGAGAGGGGAAGGTGGAACACTGAAGCTTTCTTT. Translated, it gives CASSERGRWNTEAFF.

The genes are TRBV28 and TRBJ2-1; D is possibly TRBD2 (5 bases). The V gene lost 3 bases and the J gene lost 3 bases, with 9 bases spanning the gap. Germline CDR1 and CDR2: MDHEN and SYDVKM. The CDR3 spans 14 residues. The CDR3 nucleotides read TGTGCCAGCAGTTTGTACGGGGACTACAATGAGCAGTTCTTC. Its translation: CASSLYGDYNEQFF.

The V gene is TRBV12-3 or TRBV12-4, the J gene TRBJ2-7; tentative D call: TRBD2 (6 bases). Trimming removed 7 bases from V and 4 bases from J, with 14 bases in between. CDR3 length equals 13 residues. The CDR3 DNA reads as TGTGCCAGCAACCCTCCCGGGGGTTACGAGCAGTACTTC. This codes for CASNPPGGYEQYF.

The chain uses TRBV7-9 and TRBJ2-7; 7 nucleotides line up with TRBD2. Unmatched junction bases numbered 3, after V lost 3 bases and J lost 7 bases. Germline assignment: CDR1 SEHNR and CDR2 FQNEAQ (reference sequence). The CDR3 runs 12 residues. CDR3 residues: CASSFGGGEQYF. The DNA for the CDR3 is TGTGCCAGCAGCTTCGGCGGGGGAGAGCAGTACTTC.

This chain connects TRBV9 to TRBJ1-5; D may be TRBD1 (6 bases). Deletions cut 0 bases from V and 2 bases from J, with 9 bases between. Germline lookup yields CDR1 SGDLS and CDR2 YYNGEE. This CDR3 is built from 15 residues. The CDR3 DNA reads TGTGCCAGCAGCGTAGACCCAGGGGGCAATCAGCCCCAGCATTTT. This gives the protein CASSVDPGGNQPQHF. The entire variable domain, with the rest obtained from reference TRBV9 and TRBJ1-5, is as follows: DSGVTQTPKHLITATGQRVTLRCSPRSGDLSVYWYQQSLDQGLQFLIQYYNGEERAKGNILERFSAQQFPDLHSELNLSSLELGDSALYFCASSVDPGGNQPQHFGDGTRLSIL.

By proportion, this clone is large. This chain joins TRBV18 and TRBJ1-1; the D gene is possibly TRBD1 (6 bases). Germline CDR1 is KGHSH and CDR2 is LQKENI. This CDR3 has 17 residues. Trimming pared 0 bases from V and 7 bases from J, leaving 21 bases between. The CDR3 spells CASSPPDRTIAYGEAFF. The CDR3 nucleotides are TGTGCCAGCTCACCACCCGACAGGACCATAGCCTACGGTGAAGCTTTCTTT.

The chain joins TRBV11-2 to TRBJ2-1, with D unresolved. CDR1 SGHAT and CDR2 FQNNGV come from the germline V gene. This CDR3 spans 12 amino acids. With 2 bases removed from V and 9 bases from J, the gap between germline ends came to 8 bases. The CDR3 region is CASSLLASEQFF. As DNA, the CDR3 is TGTGCCAGCAGCTTATTAGCCAGTGAGCAGTTCTTC.

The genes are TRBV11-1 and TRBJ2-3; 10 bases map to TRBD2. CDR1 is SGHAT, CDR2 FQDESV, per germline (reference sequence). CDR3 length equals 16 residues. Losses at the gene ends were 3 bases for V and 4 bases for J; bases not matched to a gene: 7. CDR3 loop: CASSLLSGGAADTQYF. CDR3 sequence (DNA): TGTGCCAGCAGCTTGCTAAGCGGGGGGGCGGCAGATACGCAGTATTTT.

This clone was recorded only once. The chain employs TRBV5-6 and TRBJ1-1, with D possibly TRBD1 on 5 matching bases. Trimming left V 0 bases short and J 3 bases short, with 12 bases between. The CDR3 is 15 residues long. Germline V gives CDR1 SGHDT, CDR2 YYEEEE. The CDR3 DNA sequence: TGTGCCAGCAGCTTGGGGCAGGGTGTGGACACTGAAGCTTTCTTT. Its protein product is CASSLGQGVDTEAFF. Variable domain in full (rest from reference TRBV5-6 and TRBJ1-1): DAGVTQSPTHLIKTRGQQVTLRCSPKSGHDTVSWYQQALGQGPQFIFQYYEEEERQRGNFPDRFSGHQFPNYSSELNVNALLLGDSALYLCASSLGQGVDTEAFFGQGTRLTVV.

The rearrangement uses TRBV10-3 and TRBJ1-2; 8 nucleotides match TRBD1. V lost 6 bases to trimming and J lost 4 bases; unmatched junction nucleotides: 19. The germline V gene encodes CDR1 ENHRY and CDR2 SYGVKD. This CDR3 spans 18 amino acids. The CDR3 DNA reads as TGTGCCATCAGGCCGGGGCATTCTGGGACAGGTGATCCCTATGGCTACACCTTC. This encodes CAIRPGHSGTGDPYGYTF.

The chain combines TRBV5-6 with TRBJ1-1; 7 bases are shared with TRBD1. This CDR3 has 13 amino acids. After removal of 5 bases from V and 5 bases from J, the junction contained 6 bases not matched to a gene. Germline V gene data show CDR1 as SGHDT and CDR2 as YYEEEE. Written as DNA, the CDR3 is TGTGCCAGCAGAGGGGGCGCGTGGACTGAAGCTTTCTTT. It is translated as CASRGGAWTEAFF.

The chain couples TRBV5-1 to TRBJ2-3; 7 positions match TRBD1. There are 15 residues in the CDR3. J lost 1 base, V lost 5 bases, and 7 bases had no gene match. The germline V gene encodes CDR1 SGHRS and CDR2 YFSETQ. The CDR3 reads CASSYTGAGTDTQYF. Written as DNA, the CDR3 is TGCGCCAGCAGTTATACAGGGGCTGGCACAGATACGCAGTATTTT.

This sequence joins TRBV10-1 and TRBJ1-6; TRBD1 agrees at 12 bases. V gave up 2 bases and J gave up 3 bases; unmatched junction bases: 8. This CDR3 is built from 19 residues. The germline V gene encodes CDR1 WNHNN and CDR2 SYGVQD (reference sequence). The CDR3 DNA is TGCGCCAGCAGTGAGCCAGGGACAGGGGGCTTTCGCTATAATTCACCCCTCCACTTT. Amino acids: CASSEPGTGGFRYNSPLHF.

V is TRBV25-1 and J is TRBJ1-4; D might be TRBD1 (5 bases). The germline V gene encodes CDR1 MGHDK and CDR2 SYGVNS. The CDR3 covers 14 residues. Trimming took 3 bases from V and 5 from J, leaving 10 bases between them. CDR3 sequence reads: CASSEGGWNEKLFF. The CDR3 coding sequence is TGTGCCAGCAGTGAGGGGGGGTGGAATGAAAAACTGTTTTTT.

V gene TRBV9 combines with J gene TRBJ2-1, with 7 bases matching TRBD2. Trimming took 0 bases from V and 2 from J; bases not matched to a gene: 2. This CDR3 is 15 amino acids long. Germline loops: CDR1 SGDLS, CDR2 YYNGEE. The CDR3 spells CASSVDSGAYNEQFF. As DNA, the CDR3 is TGTGCCAGCAGCGTAGACAGCGGGGCCTACAATGAGCAGTTCTTC.

CDR3 residues: CSAIESRGVAPYEQYF. CDR3 bases: TGCAGTGCTATTGAATCCCGGGGGGTCGCTCCCTACGAGCAGTACTTC. V usage is TRBV20-1 and J usage is TRBJ2-7; 7 bases line up with TRBD2. CDR1 is DFQATT, CDR2 SNEGSKA, per germline (reference sequence). This CDR3 has 16 residues. V shed 4 bases, J shed 2 bases, and the junction held 14 bases outside the gene matches.

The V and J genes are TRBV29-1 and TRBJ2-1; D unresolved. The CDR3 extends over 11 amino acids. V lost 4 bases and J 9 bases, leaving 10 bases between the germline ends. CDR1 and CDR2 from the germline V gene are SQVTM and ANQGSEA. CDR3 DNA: TGCAGCGTTGGGGCTAATGGTGAGCAGTTCTTC. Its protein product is CSVGANGEQFF.

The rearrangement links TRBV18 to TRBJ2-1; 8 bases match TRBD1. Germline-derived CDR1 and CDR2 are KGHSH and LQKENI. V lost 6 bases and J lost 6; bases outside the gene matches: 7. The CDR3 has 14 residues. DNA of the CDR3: TGTGCCAGCTCCTCCTGGACAGGGTTCAATGAGCAGTTCTTC. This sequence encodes CASSSWTGFNEQFF.

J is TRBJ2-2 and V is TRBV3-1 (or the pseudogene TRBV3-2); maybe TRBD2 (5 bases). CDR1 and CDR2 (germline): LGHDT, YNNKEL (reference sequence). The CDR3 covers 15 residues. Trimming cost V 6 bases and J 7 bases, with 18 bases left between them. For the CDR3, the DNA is TGTGCCAGCAGGGAGACCCAGGACTCTATCGGGGAGCTGTTTTTT. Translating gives CASRETQDSIGELFF.

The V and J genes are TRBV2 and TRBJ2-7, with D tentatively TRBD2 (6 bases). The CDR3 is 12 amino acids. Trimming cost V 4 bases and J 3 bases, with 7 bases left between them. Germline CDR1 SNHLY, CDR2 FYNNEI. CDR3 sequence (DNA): TGTGCCAGCAGTGGGGAGGACTACGAGCAGTACTTC. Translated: CASSGEDYEQYF.

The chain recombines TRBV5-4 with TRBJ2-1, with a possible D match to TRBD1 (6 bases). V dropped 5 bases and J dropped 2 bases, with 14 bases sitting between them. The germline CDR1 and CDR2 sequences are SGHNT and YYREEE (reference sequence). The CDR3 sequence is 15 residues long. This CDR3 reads CASRWDGGAYNEQFF. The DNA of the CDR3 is TGTGCCAGCAGGTGGGATGGGGGCGCCTACAATGAGCAGTTCTTC.

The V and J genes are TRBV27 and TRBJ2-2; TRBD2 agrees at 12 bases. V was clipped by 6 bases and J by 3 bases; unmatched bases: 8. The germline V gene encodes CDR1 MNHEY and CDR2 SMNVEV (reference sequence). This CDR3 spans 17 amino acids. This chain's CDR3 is CASSNPSGGADTGELFF. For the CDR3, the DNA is TGTGCCAGCAGCAACCCTAGCGGGGGGGCGGACACCGGGGAGCTGTTTTTT.

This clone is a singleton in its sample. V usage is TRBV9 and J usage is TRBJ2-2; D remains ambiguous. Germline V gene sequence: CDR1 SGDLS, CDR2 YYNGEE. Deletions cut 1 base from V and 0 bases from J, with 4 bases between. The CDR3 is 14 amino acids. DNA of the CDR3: TGTGCCAGCAGCGTACGGGCGAACACCGGGGAGCTGTTTTTT. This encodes CASSVRANTGELFF. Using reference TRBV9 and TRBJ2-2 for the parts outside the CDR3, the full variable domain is DSGVTQTPKHLITATGQRVTLRCSPRSGDLSVYWYQQSLDQGLQFLIQYYNGEERAKGNILERFSAQQFPDLHSELNLSSLELGDSALYFCASSVRANTGELFFGEGSRLTVL.

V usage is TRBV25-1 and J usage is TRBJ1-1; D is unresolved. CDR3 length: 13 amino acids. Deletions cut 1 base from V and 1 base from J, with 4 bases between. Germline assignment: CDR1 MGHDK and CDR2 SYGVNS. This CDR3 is CASSELRNTEAFF. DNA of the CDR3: TGTGCCAGCAGTGAATTGAGGAACACTGAAGCTTTCTTT. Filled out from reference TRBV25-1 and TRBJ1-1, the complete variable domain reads EADIYQTPRYLVIGTGKKITLECSQTMGHDKMYWYQQDPGMELHLIHYSYGVNSTEKGDLSSESTVSRIRTEHFPLTLESARPSHTSQYLCASSELRNTEAFFGQGTRLTVV.

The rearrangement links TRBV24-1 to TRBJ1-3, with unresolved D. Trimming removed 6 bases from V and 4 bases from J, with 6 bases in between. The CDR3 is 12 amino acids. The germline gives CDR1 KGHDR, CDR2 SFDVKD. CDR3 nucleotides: TGTGCCACCAGTTCGAGAGGAAACACCATATATTTT. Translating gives CATSSRGNTIYF.